The 24 T cell receptor beta chains below were found in one sample sequenced in a study of cytomegalovirus exposure and HLA in healthy donors. Primers: 60 Vbeta forward and 13 Jbeta reverse. Assay: immunoSEQ multiplex PCR; the TCRdb copy retains only in-frame clones and omits some. The table has tens of thousands of clones, around three quarters seen once. Input material: PBMCs. These TCRs come from a woman in her forties in good health and CMV-seropositive.

The CDR3 nucleotides read TGTGCCAGCAGCTCGCGACTAGCGGGAGGTGGGACCGGGGAGCTGTTTTTT. This gives the protein CASSSRLAGGGTGELFF. The chain recombines TRBV7-2 with TRBJ2-2; 13 positions agree with TRBD2. In germline, CDR1 is SGHTA, CDR2 FQGNSA. The junction had 7 bases not matched to a gene; V was cut back by 4 bases and J by 5 bases. The CDR3 runs 17 residues. Based on the CDR3 plus reference TRBV7-2 and TRBJ2-2, the full variable domain is GAGVSQSPSNKVTEKGKDVELRCDPISGHTALYWYRQSLGQGLEFLIYFQGNSAPDKSGLPSDRFSAERTGGSVSTLTIQRTQQEDSAVYLCASSSRLAGGGTGELFFGEGSRLTVL.

This clone occurred a few times. The chain employs TRBV12-5 and TRBJ1-2; TRBD1 matches at 9 bases. CDR3 length: 14 amino acids. Trimming at V came to 7 bases and at J to 8 bases, leaving 11 bases not matched to a gene. Germline CDR1 LGHNT, CDR2 FRNRAP. CDR3 protein: CASAIGGTGLGYTF. The CDR3 coding sequence is TGTGCTAGTGCCATCGGGGGGACAGGGCTCGGCTACACCTTC. The full variable domain, its missing parts supplied by reference TRBV12-5 and TRBJ1-2, is DARVTQTPRHKVTEMGQEVTMRCQPILGHNTVFWYRQTMMQGLELLAYFRNRAPLDDSGMPKDRFSAEMPDATLATLKIQPSEPRDSAVYFCASAIGGTGLGYTFGSGTRLTVV.

This clone was found a few times. This rearrangement joins TRBV18 to TRBJ1-2, with unresolved D. CDR3 size: 11 residues. Germline V lookup: CDR1 KGHSH, CDR2 LQKENI. The V gene lost 5 bases and the J gene lost 8 bases, with 9 bases spanning the gap. CDR3 in DNA: TGTGCCAGCTCAACGGGTACAGGCTACACCTTC. It codes for CASSTGTGYTF. Full variable domain (rest looked up from reference TRBV18 and TRBJ1-2): NAGVMQNPRHLVRRRGQEARLRCSPMKGHSHVYWYRQLPEEGLKFMVYLQKENIIDESGMPKERFSAEFPKEGPSILRIQQVVRGDSAAYFCASSTGTGYTFGSGTRLTVV.

The table lists this clone with a few counts. This chain connects TRBV6-5 to TRBJ1-1; tentative D call: TRBD1 (6 bases). Germline-derived CDR1 and CDR2 are MNHEY and SVGAGI. This CDR3 is 13 amino acids long. The V end was cut by 3 bases, the J end by 10 bases, with 15 bases between. The CDR3 coding sequence is TGTGCCAGCAGTTATCGGGACAATGTAGGAGCTTTCTTT. Amino acids: CASSYRDNVGAFF.

The chain joins TRBV18 to TRBJ2-3; 9 bases align to TRBD2. V lost 0 bases to trimming and J lost 3 bases; unmatched junction nucleotides: 1. The germline CDR1 and CDR2 sequences are KGHSH and LQKENI. CDR3 length: 15 residues. The CDR3 DNA sequence: TGTGCCAGCTCACCACCTCTAGCGGGGACAGATACGCAGTATTTT. It yields the protein CASSPPLAGTDTQYF.

The genes are TRBV6-5 and TRBJ1-2, with D possibly being TRBD1 (5 bases). There are 13 residues in the CDR3. V dropped 4 bases and J dropped 2 bases, with 8 bases sitting between them. Per germline, CDR1 MNHEY and CDR2 SVGAGI. CDR3 sequence: CASSFDSNYGYTF. The CDR3 nucleotides read TGTGCCAGCAGTTTTGACAGCAACTATGGCTACACCTTC.

CDR3 in amino acids: CASRGPGGGTDTQYF. The CDR3, as DNA: TGTGCCAGTCGGGGACCGGGGGGAGGCACAGATACGCAGTATTTT. The chain employs TRBV18 and TRBJ2-3, with TRBD2 matching over 7 bases. This CDR3 is built from 15 residues. The germline V gene has CDR1 KGHSH and CDR2 LQKENI. The V gene end was trimmed by 9 bases and the J gene end by 1 base; junction bases not matched to a gene: 10.

V is TRBV5-1 and J is TRBJ2-1; 8 nucleotides align to TRBD1. This CDR3 has 16 residues. V shed 0 bases, J shed 5 bases, and the junction held 7 bases outside the gene matches. CDR1 and CDR2 from the germline V gene are SGHRS and YFSETQ. CDR3 in amino acids: CASSLVGQGLDNEQFF. In nucleotides, the CDR3 is TGCGCCAGCAGCTTGGTAGGACAGGGACTTGACAATGAGCAGTTCTTC.

The V and J genes are TRBV2 and TRBJ2-5; 7 nucleotides agree with TRBD1. The J call may be faulty, since TRBJ2-7 better matches the DNA end. Germline V lookup: CDR1 SNHLY, CDR2 FYNNEI. The CDR3 is 15 residues long. The CDR3 region has the DNA TGTGCCAGCAGCAAAGAGTCAGGGGGTCACTACGAGCAGTACTTC. Translation: CASSKESGGHYEQYF.

J is TRBJ1-1 and V is TRBV6-1; D is perhaps TRBD1 (6 bases). CDR3 length: 12 residues. The germline V and J ends were trimmed by 5 bases and 6 bases, with 10 bases remaining between them. From germline, CDR1 is MNHNS and CDR2 SASEGT. The CDR3 protein is CASSSTGSEAFF. In DNA form, the CDR3 reads TGTGCCAGCAGTTCAACAGGGTCTGAAGCTTTCTTT.

This chain links TRBV6-4 with TRBJ2-1, with TRBD2 matching 10 bases. The CDR3 consists of 14 residues. Germline CDR1 reads MRHNA; CDR2 reads SNTAGT. V shed 4 bases, J shed 8 bases, and the junction held 5 bases outside the gene matches. CDR3: CASSGLAGGHEQFF. The DNA for the CDR3 is TGTGCCAGCAGTGGTTTAGCGGGGGGCCATGAGCAGTTCTTC.

The gene calls are TRBV6-4 and TRBJ2-3; 8 positions match TRBD2. J gave up 5 bases and V 6 bases, and 7 bases lay outside the gene matches. The CDR3 is 14 residues long. From germline, CDR1 is MRHNA and CDR2 SNTAGT. CDR3 coding DNA: TGTGCCAGCAGCCCCGGGGGGGGTAGAGATACGCAGTATTTT. Protein sequence: CASSPGGGRDTQYF.

This rearrangement joins TRBV19 to TRBJ2-7; TRBD1 agrees at 7 bases. Germline V gene data show CDR1 as LNHDA and CDR2 as SQIVND (reference sequence). J was trimmed by 1 base and V by 3 bases; bases with no gene match: 3. The CDR3 is 14 residues long. CDR3 protein: CASSMWDRSYEQYF. CDR3 sequence (DNA): TGTGCCAGTAGTATGTGGGACAGATCCTACGAGCAGTACTTC.

The V gene is TRBV6-6, the J gene TRBJ1-6, with 8 bases that match TRBD1. Germline CDR1 reads MNHNY; CDR2 reads SVGAGI (reference sequence). With V trimmed by 6 bases and J by 7 bases, 8 bases remained unmatched. The CDR3 has 15 residues. For the CDR3, the DNA is TGTGCCAGCAGAATCCTGACAGGGGAGAATTCACCCCTCCACTTT. It yields the protein CASRILTGENSPLHF.

Remarks on this clone: The junction differs from germline at one of its ends, possibly a read error. The J gene is TRBJ1-1, the V gene TRBV7-7, with TRBD1 identical over 7 bases. Germline assignment: CDR1 SSHAT and CDR2 FNYEAQ (reference sequence). CDR3 length equals 16 residues. This CDR3 is CASSRFTQGGNTEAFF. Written as DNA, the CDR3 is TGTGCTAGCAGCAGATTTACCCAGGGGGGGAACACTGAAGCTTTCTTT.

The chain carries TRBV2 and TRBJ2-5; 8 bases align to TRBD2. The assigned J gene may be wrong: the sequence end matches TRBJ2-7 better. This CDR3 is 16 amino acids long. Germline CDR1 is SNHLY and CDR2 is FYNNEI. The CDR3 DNA follows: TGTGCCAGCAGTGACACGGGAGGGCTCGCGGGGGTCGAGCAGTACTTC. Translated, it gives CASSDTGGLAGVEQYF.

This clone was counted only a few times. This chain connects TRBV9 to TRBJ2-3; 9 bases are shared with TRBD2. Per the germline V gene, CDR1 is SGDLS and CDR2 is YYNGEE. The trim removed 0 bases at V and 0 bases at J, leaving 2 bases unmatched. The CDR3 has 16 residues. CDR3 region: CASSVGTSESTDTQYF. CDR3 bases: TGTGCCAGCAGCGTAGGGACTAGCGAGAGCACAGATACGCAGTATTTT.

The chain joins TRBV6-5 to TRBJ1-1; 7 bases are a match to TRBD1. Germline-derived CDR1 and CDR2 are MNHEY and SVGAGI. This CDR3 region has 14 residues. V lost 2 bases to trimming and J lost 3 bases; unmatched junction nucleotides: 3. The CDR3 DNA reads as TGTGCCAGCAGTTACGGTGACAGGGACACTGAAGCTTTCTTT. This encodes CASSYGDRDTEAFF.

In this sample, this clone turned up a few times. The chain links TRBV19 to TRBJ1-3; perhaps TRBD1 as D (5 bases). Germline V CDR1 and CDR2: LNHDA, SQIVND (reference sequence). V lost 6 bases, J lost 2 bases, and 11 bases lay in between. The CDR3 length is 14 residues. CDR3 region: CASRWGEPGNTIYF. DNA for the CDR3: TGTGCCAGTAGATGGGGGGAACCTGGAAACACCATATATTTT. Complete variable domain (other parts from reference TRBV19 and TRBJ1-3): DGGITQSPKYLFRKEGQNVTLSCEQNLNHDAMYWYRQDPGQGLRLIYYSQIVNDFQKGDIAEGYSVSREKKESFPLTVTSAQKNPTAFYLCASRWGEPGNTIYFGEGSWLTVV.

The chain combines TRBV19 with TRBJ2-1, with 10 bases matching TRBD1. Germline-derived CDR1 and CDR2 are LNHDA and SQIVND (reference sequence). The CDR3 is made up of 16 amino acids. V gave up 4 bases and J gave up 4 bases; unmatched junction bases: 7. The CDR3 DNA reads TGTGCCAGTAGTAAGGGGGACAGGGGAGCGTACAATGAGCAGTTCTTC. Protein product: CASSKGDRGAYNEQFF.

This clone was seen only once. The chain employs TRBV7-2 and TRBJ2-1, with a weak D call TRBD2 (6 bases). Germline V gives CDR1 SGHTA, CDR2 FQGNSA. The CDR3 is 15 amino acids. Trimming took 1 base from V and 5 from J, leaving 12 bases between them. The CDR3 DNA reads TGTGCCAGCAGCTTAGGGGCAGGGAGGAACAATGAGCAGTTCTTC. It specifies CASSLGAGRNNEQFF.

The chain uses TRBV7-2 and TRBJ2-2; TRBD2 matches at 13 bases. Losses at the gene ends were 4 bases for V and 2 bases for J; bases not matched to a gene: 4. The CDR3 is 17 amino acids. The germline gives CDR1 SGHTA, CDR2 FQGNSA. In DNA, the CDR3 is TGTGCCAGCAGCTCGGGACTAGCGGGAACAAACACCGGGGAGCTGTTTTTT. Its translation: CASSSGLAGTNTGELFF.

The J gene is TRBJ1-1, the V gene TRBV4-2; D may be TRBD1 (6 bases). Germline lookup yields CDR1 LGHNA and CDR2 YNFKEQ. This CDR3 comprises 15 residues. Trimming cost V 1 base and J 6 bases, with 15 bases left between them. The CDR3 loop reads CASSQVGAQGAEAFF. The CDR3 nucleotides are TGTGCCAGCAGCCAAGTGGGGGCTCAGGGCGCTGAAGCTTTCTTT.

The CDR3 DNA is TGTGCCAGCAGCTTGGCCCAGACAGCAAAAGAGACCCAGTACTTC. Protein product: CASSLAQTAKETQYF. V is TRBV5-6 and J is TRBJ2-5; possibly TRBD1 for D (5 bases). CDR3 length: 15 residues. V was trimmed by 0 bases and J by 3 bases, leaving 12 bases between them. Germline V gene data show CDR1 as SGHDT and CDR2 as YYEEEE.